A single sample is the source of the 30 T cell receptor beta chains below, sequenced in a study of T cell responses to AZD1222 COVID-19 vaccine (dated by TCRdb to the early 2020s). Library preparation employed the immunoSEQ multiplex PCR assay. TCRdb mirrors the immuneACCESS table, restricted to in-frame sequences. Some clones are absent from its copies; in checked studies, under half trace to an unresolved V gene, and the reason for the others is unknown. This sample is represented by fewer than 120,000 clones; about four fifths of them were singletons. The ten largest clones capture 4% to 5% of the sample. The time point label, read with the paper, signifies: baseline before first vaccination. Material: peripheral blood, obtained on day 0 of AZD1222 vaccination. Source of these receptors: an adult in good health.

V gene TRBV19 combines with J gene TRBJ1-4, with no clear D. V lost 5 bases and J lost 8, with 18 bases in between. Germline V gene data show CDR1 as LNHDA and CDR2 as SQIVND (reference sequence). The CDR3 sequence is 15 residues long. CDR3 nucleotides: TGTGCCAGTAGTCCTGAGCTCCTCGTGGGGGAAAAACTGTTTTTT. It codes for CASSPELLVGEKLFF.

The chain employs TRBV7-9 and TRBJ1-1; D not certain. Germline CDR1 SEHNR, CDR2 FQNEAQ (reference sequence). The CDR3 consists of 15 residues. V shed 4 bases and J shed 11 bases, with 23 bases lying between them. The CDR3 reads CASSYPDGGEGGAFF. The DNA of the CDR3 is TGTGCCAGCAGCTACCCGGACGGAGGAGAGGGTGGGGCTTTCTTT. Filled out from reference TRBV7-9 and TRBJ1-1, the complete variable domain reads DTGVSQNPRHKITKRGQNVTFRCDPISEHNRLYWYRQTLGQGPEFLTYFQNEAQLEKSRLLSDRFSAERPKGSFSTLEIQRTEQGDSAMYLCASSYPDGGEGGAFFGQGTRLTVV.

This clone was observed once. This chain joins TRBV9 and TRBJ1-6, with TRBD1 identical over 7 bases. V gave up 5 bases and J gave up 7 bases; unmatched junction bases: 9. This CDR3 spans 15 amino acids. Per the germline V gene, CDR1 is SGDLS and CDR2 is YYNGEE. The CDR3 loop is CASRGDSSSNSPLHF. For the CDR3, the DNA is TGTGCCAGCAGGGGGGACAGTTCATCAAATTCACCCCTCCACTTT. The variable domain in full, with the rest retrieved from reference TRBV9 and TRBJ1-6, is DSGVTQTPKHLITATGQRVTLRCSPRSGDLSVYWYQQSLDQGLQFLIQYYNGEERAKGNILERFSAQQFPDLHSELNLSSLELGDSALYFCASRGDSSSNSPLHFGNGTRLTVT.

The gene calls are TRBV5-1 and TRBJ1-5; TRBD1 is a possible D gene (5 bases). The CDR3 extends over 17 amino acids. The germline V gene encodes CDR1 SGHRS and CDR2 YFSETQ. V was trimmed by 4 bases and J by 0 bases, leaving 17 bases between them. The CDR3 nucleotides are TGCGCCAGCAGCCCGGGACCCCGATTTAATAGCAATCAGCCCCAGCATTTT. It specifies CASSPGPRFNSNQPQHF.

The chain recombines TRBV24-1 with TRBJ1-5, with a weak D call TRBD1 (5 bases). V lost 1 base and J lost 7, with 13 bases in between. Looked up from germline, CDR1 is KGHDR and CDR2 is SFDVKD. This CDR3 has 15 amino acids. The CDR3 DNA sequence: TGTGCCACCAGTGATTTCAGGGAACTCGGGCAGCCCCAGCATTTT. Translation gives CATSDFRELGQPQHF.

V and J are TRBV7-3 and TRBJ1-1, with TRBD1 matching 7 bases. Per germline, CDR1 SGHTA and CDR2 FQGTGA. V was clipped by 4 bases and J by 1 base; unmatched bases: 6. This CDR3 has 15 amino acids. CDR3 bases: TGTGCCAGCAGCTGGAGAGACAGGGCGAACACTGAAGCTTTCTTT. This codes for CASSWRDRANTEAFF.

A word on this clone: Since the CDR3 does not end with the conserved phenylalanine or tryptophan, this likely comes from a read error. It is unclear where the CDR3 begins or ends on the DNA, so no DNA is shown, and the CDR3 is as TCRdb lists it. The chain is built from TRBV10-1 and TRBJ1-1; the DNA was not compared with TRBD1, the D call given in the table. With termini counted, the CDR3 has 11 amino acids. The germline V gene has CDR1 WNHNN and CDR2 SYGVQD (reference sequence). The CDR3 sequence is CASIAIRRTKS.

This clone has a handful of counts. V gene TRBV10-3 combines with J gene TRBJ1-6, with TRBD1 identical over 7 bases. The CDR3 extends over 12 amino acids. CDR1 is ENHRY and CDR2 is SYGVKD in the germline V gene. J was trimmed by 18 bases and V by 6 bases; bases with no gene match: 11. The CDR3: CAISAKGAGRHF. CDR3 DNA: TGTGCCATCAGCGCAAAGGGGGCTGGTCGCCACTTT.

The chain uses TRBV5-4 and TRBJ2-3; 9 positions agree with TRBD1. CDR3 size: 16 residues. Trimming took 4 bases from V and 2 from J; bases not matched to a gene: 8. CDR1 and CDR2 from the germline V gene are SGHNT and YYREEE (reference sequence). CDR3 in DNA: TGTGCCAGCAGCATGGGAGGGACAGGGTTCACAGATACGCAGTATTTT. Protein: CASSMGGTGFTDTQYF.

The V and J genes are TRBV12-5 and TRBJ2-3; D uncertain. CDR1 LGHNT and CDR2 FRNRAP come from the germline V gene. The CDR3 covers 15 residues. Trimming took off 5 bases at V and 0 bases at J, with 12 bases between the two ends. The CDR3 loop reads CASGPGLYSTDTQYF. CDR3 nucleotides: TGTGCTAGTGGTCCTGGGCTCTATAGCACAGATACGCAGTATTTT.

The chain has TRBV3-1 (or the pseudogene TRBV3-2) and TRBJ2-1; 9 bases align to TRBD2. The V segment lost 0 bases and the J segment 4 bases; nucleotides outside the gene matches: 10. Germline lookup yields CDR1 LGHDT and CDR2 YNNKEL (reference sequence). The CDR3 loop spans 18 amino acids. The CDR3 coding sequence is TGTGCCAGCAGCCAAGATCGGAAAAGCAGCGGGAGGTACAATGAGCAGTTCTTC. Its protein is CASSQDRKSSGRYNEQFF.

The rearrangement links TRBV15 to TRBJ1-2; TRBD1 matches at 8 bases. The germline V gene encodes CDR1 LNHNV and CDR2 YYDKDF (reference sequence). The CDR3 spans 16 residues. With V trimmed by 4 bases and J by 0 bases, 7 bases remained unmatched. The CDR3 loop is CATSTRGTGANYGYTF. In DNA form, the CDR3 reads TGTGCCACCAGCACCCGAGGGACAGGAGCTAACTATGGCTACACCTTC.

The CDR3 sequence is CASSQAGTPSNYGYTF. DNA of the CDR3: TGCGCCAGCAGCCAAGCCGGGACACCTTCTAACTATGGCTACACCTTC. The chain uses TRBV4-3 and TRBJ1-2, with D perhaps matching TRBD1 (6 bases). The CDR3 has 16 residues. Trimming removed 1 base at V and 0 bases at J, with 12 bases between. From germline, CDR1 is LGHNA and CDR2 YSLEER.

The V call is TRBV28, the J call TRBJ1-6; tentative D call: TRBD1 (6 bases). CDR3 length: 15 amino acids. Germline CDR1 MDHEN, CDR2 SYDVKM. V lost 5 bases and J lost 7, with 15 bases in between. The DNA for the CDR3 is TGTGCCAGCAGTGAAACAGGGCGGCGCAATTCACCCCTCCACTTT. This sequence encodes CASSETGRRNSPLHF.

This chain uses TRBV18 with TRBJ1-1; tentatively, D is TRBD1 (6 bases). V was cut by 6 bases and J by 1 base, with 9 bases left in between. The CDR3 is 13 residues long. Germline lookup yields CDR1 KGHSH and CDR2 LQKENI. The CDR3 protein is CASSGGPNTEAFF. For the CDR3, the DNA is TGTGCCAGCTCGGGGGGCCCGAACACTGAAGCTTTCTTT.

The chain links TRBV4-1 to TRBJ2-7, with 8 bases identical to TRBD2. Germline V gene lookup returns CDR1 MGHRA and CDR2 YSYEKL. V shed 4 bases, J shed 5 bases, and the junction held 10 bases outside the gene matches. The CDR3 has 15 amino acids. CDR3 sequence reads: CASSRQPGTRNEQYF. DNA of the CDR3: TGCGCCAGCAGCCGGCAGCCCGGGACTAGAAACGAGCAGTACTTC.

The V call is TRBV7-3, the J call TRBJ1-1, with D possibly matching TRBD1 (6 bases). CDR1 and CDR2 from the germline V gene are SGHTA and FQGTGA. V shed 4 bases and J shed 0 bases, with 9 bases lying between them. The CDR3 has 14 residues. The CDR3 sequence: CASSSGQMNTEAFF. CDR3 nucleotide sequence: TGTGCCAGCAGCTCCGGACAGATGAACACTGAAGCTTTCTTT.

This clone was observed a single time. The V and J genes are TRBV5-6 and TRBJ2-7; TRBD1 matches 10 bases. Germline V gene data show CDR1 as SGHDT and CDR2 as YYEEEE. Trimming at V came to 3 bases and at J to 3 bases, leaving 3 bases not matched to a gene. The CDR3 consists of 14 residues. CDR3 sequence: CASSWTGGDYEQYF. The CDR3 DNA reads TGTGCCAGCAGCTGGACAGGGGGAGACTACGAGCAGTACTTC.

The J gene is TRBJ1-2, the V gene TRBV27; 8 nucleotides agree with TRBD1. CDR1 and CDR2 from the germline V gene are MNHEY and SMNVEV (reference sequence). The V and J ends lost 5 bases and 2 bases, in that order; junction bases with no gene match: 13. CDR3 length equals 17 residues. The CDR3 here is CASSPRPATGVNYGYTF. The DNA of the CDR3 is TGTGCCAGCAGTCCAAGGCCGGCGACAGGGGTCAACTATGGCTACACCTTC.

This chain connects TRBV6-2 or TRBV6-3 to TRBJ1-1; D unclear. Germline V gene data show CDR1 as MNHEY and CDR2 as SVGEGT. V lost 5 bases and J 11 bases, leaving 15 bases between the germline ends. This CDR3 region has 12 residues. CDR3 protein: CASSAPGELAFF. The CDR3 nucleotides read TGTGCCAGCAGTGCACCCGGGGAACTGGCTTTCTTT.

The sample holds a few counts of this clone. CDR3 residues: CASSPDGTNQPQHF. CDR3 DNA: TGTGCCAGCAGCCCGGACGGTACCAATCAGCCCCAGCATTTT. The chain carries TRBV2 and TRBJ1-5; D unresolved. The CDR3 contains 14 residues. Trimming took off 6 bases at V and 3 bases at J, with 12 bases between the two ends. Germline CDR1 SNHLY, CDR2 FYNNEI.

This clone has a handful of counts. The CDR3, as DNA: TGTGCCAGCAGCTCCGGAGCGGGAGTAGAAACAGATACGCAGTATTTT. Translating gives CASSSGAGVETDTQYF. The V call is TRBV11-2, the J call TRBJ2-3, with 8 nucleotides matching TRBD2. Germline-derived CDR1 and CDR2 are SGHAT and FQNNGV. V dropped 4 bases and J dropped 3; count of bases not matched to a gene: 9. This CDR3 spans 16 amino acids.

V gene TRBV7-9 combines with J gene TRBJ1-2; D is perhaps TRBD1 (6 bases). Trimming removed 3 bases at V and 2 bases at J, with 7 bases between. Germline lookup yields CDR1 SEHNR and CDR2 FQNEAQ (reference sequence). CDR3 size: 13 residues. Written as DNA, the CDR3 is TGTGCCAGCAGCTTTGGACAGAACTATGGCTACACCTTC. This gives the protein CASSFGQNYGYTF. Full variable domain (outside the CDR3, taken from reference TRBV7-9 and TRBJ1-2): DTGVSQNPRHKITKRGQNVTFRCDPISEHNRLYWYRQTLGQGPEFLTYFQNEAQLEKSRLLSDRFSAERPKGSFSTLEIQRTEQGDSAMYLCASSFGQNYGYTFGSGTRLTVV.

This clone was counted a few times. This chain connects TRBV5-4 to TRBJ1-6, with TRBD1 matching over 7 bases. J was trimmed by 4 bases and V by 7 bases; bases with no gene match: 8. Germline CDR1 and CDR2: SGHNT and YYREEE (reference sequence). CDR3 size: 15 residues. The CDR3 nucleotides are TGTGCCAGCCACAACGACAGGGAATATAATTCACCCCTCCACTTT. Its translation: CASHNDREYNSPLHF.

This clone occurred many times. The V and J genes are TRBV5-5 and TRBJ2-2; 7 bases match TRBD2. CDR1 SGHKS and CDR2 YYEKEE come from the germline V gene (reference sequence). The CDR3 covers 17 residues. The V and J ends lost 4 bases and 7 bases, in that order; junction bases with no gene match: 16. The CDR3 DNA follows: TGTGCCAGCAGCCTGGTAGTGGGGACGGGAGGATTCGGGGAGCTGTTTTTT. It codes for CASSLVVGTGGFGELFF.

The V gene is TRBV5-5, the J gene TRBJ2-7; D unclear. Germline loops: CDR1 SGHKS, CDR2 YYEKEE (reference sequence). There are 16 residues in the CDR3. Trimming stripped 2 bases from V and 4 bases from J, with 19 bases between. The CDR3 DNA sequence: TGTGCCAGCAGCTTCGCGATTACCCGCGGTACATACGAGCAGTACTTC. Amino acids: CASSFAITRGTYEQYF.

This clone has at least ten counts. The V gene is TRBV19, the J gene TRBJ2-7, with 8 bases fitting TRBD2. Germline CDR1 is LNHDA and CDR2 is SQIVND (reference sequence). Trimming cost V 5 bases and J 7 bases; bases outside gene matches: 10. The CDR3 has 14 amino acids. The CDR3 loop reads CASSAPGGPNEQYF. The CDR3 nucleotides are TGTGCCAGTAGTGCACCGGGAGGGCCAAATGAGCAGTACTTC.

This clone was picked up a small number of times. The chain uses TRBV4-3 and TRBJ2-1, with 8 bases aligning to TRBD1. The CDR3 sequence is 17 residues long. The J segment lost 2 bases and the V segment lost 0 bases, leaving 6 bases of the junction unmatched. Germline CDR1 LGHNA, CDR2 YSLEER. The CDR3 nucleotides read TGCGCCAGCAGCCAAGAAACCGGGACAGGAACCTACAATGAGCAGTTCTTC. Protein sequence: CASSQETGTGTYNEQFF.

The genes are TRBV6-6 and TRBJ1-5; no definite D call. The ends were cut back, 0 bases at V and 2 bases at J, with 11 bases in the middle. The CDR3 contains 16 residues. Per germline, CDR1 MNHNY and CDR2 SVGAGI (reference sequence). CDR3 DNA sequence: TGTGCCAGCAGTTACTCCAAGAAAGAAGGCAATCAGCCCCAGCATTTT. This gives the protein CASSYSKKEGNQPQHF.

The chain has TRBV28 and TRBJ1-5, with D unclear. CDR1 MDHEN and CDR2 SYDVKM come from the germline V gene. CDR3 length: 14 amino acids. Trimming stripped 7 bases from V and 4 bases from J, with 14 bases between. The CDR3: CASKIMTGNQPQHF. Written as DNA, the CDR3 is TGTGCCAGCAAGATAATGACGGGGAATCAGCCCCAGCATTTT.